This T cell receptor beta chain was captured in a study of T cell responses to AZD1222 COVID-19 vaccine. Data came from immunoSEQ multiplex PCR; TCRdb stores just in-frame clones and leaves some out. Of about 130,000 clones in the sample, about 87% are singletons; the top ten hold about 4.2%. The study's findings and limits: The reported proportion of spike-specific TCRs targeting unmutated variant regions was nearly half. At baseline, just 6 or 7 AZD1222 recipients tested seropositive. After two AZD1222 doses, spike-specific TCR breadth and depth rose versus day 0. Donors were chiefly white British, with a greater number of females, and clonal diversity was perhaps underestimated.

For this clone: Its antigen is unidentified.

The CDR3 extends over 15 amino acids. V was shortened by 3 bases and J by 7 bases, with 16 bases between the two germline ends. Germline V gene lookup returns CDR1 SGHAT and CDR2 FQDESV (reference sequence). This clonotype originated in an adult in good health. The rearrangement joins TRBV11-1 to TRBJ2-1; tentatively, D is TRBD1 or TRBD2 (7 bases each). Sample: peripheral blood, taken on day 0 of AZD1222 vaccination. CDR3 loop: CASSFRQGLQNEQFF. CDR3 DNA: TGTGCCAGCAGCTTCCGACAGGGACTACAGAATGAGCAGTTCTTC.